What follows is one T cell receptor beta chain and its context. Its recognized antigen is unknown. Base qualities are not at hand, and no much larger clone is one base apart. The library was made by the immunoSEQ multiplex PCR assay. The multiplex PCR relied on a mix of 60 forward primers for TCR Vbeta segments and 13 reverse primers for TCR Jbeta segments. The CDR3 region of rearranged TCR beta genes was amplified from genomic DNA by a multiplex PCR assay. On the Illumina HiSeq System, the amplified TCR beta libraries were sequenced as 87-base-pair reads. On the authors' methods: In a later analysis, about 80 million unique TCR beta chains were counted across the 500 to 850 repertoires, and approximately 11 million of these chains were shared by at least two donors. A nearest-neighbor algorithm error-corrected the raw reads and collapsed the reads into unique sequences, merging closely related sequences to remove PCR and sequencing errors. To assign V, D and J gene segments, CDR3 sequences were aligned to IMGT reference sequences. For a sequence to be retained, at least a six-nucleotide match to both a V gene segment and a J gene segment was required. Rearrangements were classified as productive when the CDR3 lacked stop codons and remained in frame with V and J, and all other rearrangements were classified as non-productive. CDR3 was defined according to IMGT convention as the region running from the second conserved V-encoded cysteine to the conserved J-encoded phenylalanine. The earlier analysis of a few hundred of the donors excluded any sequence lacking an unambiguous match to a single V gene segment. An earlier analysis of several hundred of the donors classified V segments as functional when productive rearrangements were above 56.7% and as segregating when the standard deviation between donors was above 5%. A statistical classification framework was built for diagnosing cytomegalovirus status from the catalog of TCR beta chain sequences. In a later analysis, TCR nucleotide sequences were compared against IMGT/GENE-DB human TR gene sequences so that V and J genes could be assigned. A later analysis assigned CDR3 sequences and most-parsimonious VDJ recombination scenarios with the TCRdist pipeline. In a later analysis, every TCR beta chain was defined by the combination of its CDR3 amino acid sequence and its V-gene family, and reads without a unique V-gene family were dropped. A later analysis removed 550 to 650 highly shared, low-generation-probability nucleotide sequences to deal with suspected cross-contamination and a sequencing artifact. In a later analysis, a clonal expansion index for each public chain was calculated from normalized within-repertoire ranks of inferred template counts. Generation probabilities in a later analysis came from a VDJ recombination model fitted to out-of-frame rearrangements, and those results were checked against IGoR. Hypergeometric tests were used in a later analysis to score TCR-TCR, TCR-HLA and TCR-CMV co-occurrence, with a repertoire-size bias correction applied to the TCR pairs. To estimate false discovery rates, a later analysis permuted the HLA or CMV assignments 20 times. In a later analysis, co-occurring TCRs were grouped using DBSCAN, and TCRdist sequence similarity was added for clustering within HLA-allele-positive subsets. Repertoires with fewer than 30,000 or more than 120,000 public chains, plus five repertoires with anomalous nucleotide sharing, were excluded from co-occurrence clustering. The clones in this table, taken by TCRdb from immuneACCESS, are in-frame only. Not every clone is retained; where verified, under half of the shortfall comes from an unresolved V gene, and the cause of the rest is unknown. The V and J calls and the clone size are those of that table, but D and trimming were determined from the DNA. This sample lists about 130,000 clones; about 76% were detected once. The top ten constitute 1.3% to 1.5% of the sample.

This record belongs to a study of cytomegalovirus exposure and HLA in healthy donors (dated by TCRdb to about 2017). Study-wide context: In an earlier analysis of fewer than 750 of the donors, approximately 300 Gb of sequence data and 100 million or so unique TCR beta sequences from 180 million or so T cells were reported. Approximately 310 gigabases of sequencing data and 80 million or so unique TCR sequences were included in an early release covering over 600 HLA-typed donors. Among the roughly 410 genotyped donors, around 79% belonged to the genetic ancestry cluster associated with self-reported Caucasian donors. The study aimed to test whether signatures of past pathogen exposure could be identified by cataloging public T cell receptors. Using immunosequencing, the study profiled T cell repertoires from about 650 subjects and related those repertoires to cytomegalovirus serostatus. Besides the first cohort of 666 subjects, a separate validation cohort made up of over 100 different subjects was used. High-throughput TCR immunosequencing, statistical association of individual TCRs with disease status, and machine learning were combined to predict cytomegalovirus infection status. In a later analysis, previously published TCR beta repertoires from fewer than 750 donors were re-analyzed and high-resolution HLA genotyping was added so that TCR occurrence patterns could be studied. The later analysis used no new phenotypic data to find candidate immune exposures, relying instead on TCR beta sequences and their occurrence across donors. An earlier analysis of nearly 600 of the donors applied high-throughput TCR beta sequencing to assess whether each TCR beta V gene segment acted as functional or pseudogenic. Alongside the repertoire data, information on donor age, sex, ethnicity and CMV serostatus was compiled. A later genetic analysis took genome-wide SNP genotypes for about three fifths of the roughly 700 donors and used that subset as a discovery cohort. All discovery cohort repertoires had been generated using a single sequencing platform. HLA typing included class I and class II loci at four-digit resolution. The number of typed donors differed by locus: roughly 620-630 for A, B, C, DRB1 and DQB1; roughly 510 for DQA1; some 610 for DPA1; and 450 to 480 for DPB1. Because of strong linkage in the cohort, four to six DR-DQ haplotypes were treated as single units for association and clustering. Among about 400 genotyped donors of the cohort, an average of around 220,000 unique TCR beta nucleotide sequences was sequenced per donor, of which about 19% were non-productive. Paper-wide results and their limitations: Roughly uniform sequencing depth across donors was assumed in presence/absence analyses, although this assumption may not hold. Most TCR sequences were seen in very few donors, while some public TCRs were found in many individuals. The classifier was reported to diagnose cytomegalovirus status with high specificity and sensitivity in both the original cohort and the validation cohort. A later analysis found that HLA-associated TCR beta chains were more clonally expanded and had lower generation probabilities than equally common non-associated chains. The cohort was sequenced for TCR beta chains only, and without alpha or paired-chain data the features that could be detected were limited. A later analysis associated about 16,000 TCR beta sequences with specific HLA alleles at a false discovery rate of 0.05. In the study, around 150 TCR beta chains were listed as associated with cytomegalovirus. A further reported finding was that TCR beta sequences accurately predicted the HLA-A and HLA-B alleles for most subjects in the first cohort. The authors suggested that the approach could potentially be extended to other disease states and immunological phenotypes. A cluster of highly shared sequence variants was judged likely to be a technical artifact of the sequencing pipeline. A later analysis found that TCR association rates varied across HLA loci, with DRB1 alleles showing the most associated TCRs and HLA-C alleles the fewest. Several of the top co-occurrence clusters appeared to be linked to parvovirus B19, influenza, CMV and Epstein-Barr virus, according to a later analysis. Because HLA typing was missing for some donors at each locus, association tests included only the typed subset. Correlated functional status among segregating V segments might reflect linkage disequilibrium, but an unknown experimental factor could not be ruled out. When HLA alleles, especially DR and DQ, strongly co-occurred, TCR associations were difficult to assign to individual alleles. Approximately 18 rarely observed V segments, including chromosome 9 orphons, were excluded from the earlier analysis of several hundred of the donors because counts were too low. A later analysis found that most CMV-associated TCR beta chains appeared HLA-restricted, with HLA associations seemingly driven largely by CMV exposure. An earlier analysis of some 560 of the donors showed that most TCR beta V segments appeared in productive rearrangements either about 87% or about 30% of the time, which broadly matched IMGT annotations. Three of the identified cytomegalovirus-associated TCR beta chains were confirmed in vitro to be specific for cytomegalovirus antigens. In a later genetic analysis, a missense DCLRE1C variant was associated with V-gene and J-gene trimming of TCR beta chains, and the association was replicated in an independent cohort. According to a later genetic analysis, donors in an Asian-associated ancestry cluster had fewer N-insertions in productive TCRs than the approximately 610-donor mean. The only immune exposure information available for the cohort was CMV serostatus.

The cohort comprised hundreds of healthy bone marrow donors. At the time of sampling, all cohort members were nominally healthy, though unrecorded immune exposures were likely present. The donor tested CMV seronegative, placing the donor among the roughly 340 seronegative members of the cohort. Each donor provided a peripheral blood sample, and peripheral blood mononuclear cells were used for TCR beta sequencing. The Qiagen DNeasy Blood Extraction Kit was used to extract genomic DNA from the blood cell samples. Source material: PBMCs. This clonotype was obtained from a middle-aged woman in good health and CMV-seronegative.

CDR3 protein: CASSFGVISGNTIYF. In nucleotides, the sequence is TGTGCCAGCAGTTTCGGAGTGATCTCTGGAAACACCATATATTTT. The V and J segments used are TRBV28 and TRBJ1-3; no D gene is confidently identified. Taken from the germline V gene, the CDR1 and CDR2 loops are MDHEN and SYDVKM. The germline ends are 9 bases apart after V is trimmed by 3 bases and J by 0 bases. From its cysteine to its phenylalanine, the CDR3 spans 15 amino acids. CDR3 DNA is the only sequence kept; it has 45 bases, read in frame from the first base.